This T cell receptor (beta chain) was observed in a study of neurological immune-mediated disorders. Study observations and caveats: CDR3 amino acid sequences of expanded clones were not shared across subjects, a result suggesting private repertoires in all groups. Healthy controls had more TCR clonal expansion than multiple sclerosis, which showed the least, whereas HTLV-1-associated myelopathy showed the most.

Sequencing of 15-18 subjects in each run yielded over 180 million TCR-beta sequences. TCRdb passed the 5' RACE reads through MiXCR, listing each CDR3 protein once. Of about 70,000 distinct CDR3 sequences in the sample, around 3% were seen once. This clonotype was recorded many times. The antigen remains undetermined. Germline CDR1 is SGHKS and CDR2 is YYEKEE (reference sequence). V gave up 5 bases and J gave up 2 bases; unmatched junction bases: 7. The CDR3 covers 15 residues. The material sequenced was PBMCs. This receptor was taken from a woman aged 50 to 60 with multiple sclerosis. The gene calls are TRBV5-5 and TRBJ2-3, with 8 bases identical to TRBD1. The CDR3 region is CASRPDRVDTDTQYF. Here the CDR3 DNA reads TGTGCCAGCAGACCGGACAGGGTGGACACAGATACGCAGTATTTT. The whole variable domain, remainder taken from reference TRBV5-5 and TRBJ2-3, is DAGVTQSPTHLIKTRGQQVTLRCSPISGHKSVSWYQQVLGQGPQFIFQYYEKEERGRGNFPDRFSARQFPNYSSELNVNALLLGDSALYLCASRPDRVDTDTQYFGPGTRLTVL.